These 5 T cell receptor beta chains came from one sample sequenced in a study of molecular identifiers for immune sequencing clone quantification. TCRdb processed the PCR reads anew with MiXCR; each CDR3 protein has one entry. The repertoire holds around 460,000 distinct CDR3 sequences, with roughly a fifth as singletons. Sequencing used naive CD8+ T cells from blood, with Jurkat cell RNA spiked in. Documented subset: FACS-sorted CD8+CD4-CCR7+CD45RA+ naive T cells. These receptors all stem from a human donor in good health. Some libraries in this study had Jurkat cell RNA spiked in.

The chain is built from TRBV7-9 and TRBJ2-7; D is undetermined. The V gene lost 4 bases and the J gene lost 6 bases, with 4 bases spanning the gap. There are 10 residues in the CDR3. The germline gives CDR1 SEHNR, CDR2 FQNEAQ (reference sequence). CDR3 nucleotide sequence: TGTGCCAGCAGCTCCACCGAGCAGTACTTC. Its translation is CASSSTEQYF.

This clonotype was seen just once. This chain connects TRBV27 to TRBJ2-3; D is perhaps TRBD1 (6 bases). Trimming took off 2 bases at V and 0 bases at J, with 9 bases between the two ends. This CDR3 is built from 15 residues. Germline loops: CDR1 MNHEY, CDR2 SMNVEV (reference sequence). As DNA, the CDR3 is TGTGCCAGCAGTTTAGGTCAGGGGAGCACAGATACGCAGTATTTT. This translates into CASSLGQGSTDTQYF.

This clonotype has only a few counts. The gene calls are TRBV4-1 and TRBJ2-2; the D gene is possibly TRBD1 (6 bases). V lost 4 bases, J lost 7 bases, and 13 bases lay in between. Germline V gene data show CDR1 as MGHRA and CDR2 as YSYEKL. The length of the CDR3 is 14 residues. DNA of the CDR3: TGCGCCAGCAGCCCTTGGGGGCCAGTCGGGGAGCTGTTTTTT. Its translation: CASSPWGPVGELFF.

A note on this clonotype: Likely a read error: the CDR3 ends without its conserved phenylalanine or tryptophan. J is TRBJ1-3 and V is TRBV7-9; D remains unclear. The V gene lost 6 bases and the J gene lost 0 bases, with 3 bases spanning the gap. Germline V gene data show CDR1 as SEHNR and CDR2 as FQNEAQ (reference sequence). The length of the CDR3 is 12 residues. CDR3 residues: CASRPSGNTIYL. For the CDR3, the DNA is TGTGCCAGCAGACCCTCTGGAAACACCATATATCTT.

This clonotype has only a few counts. This CDR3 is CASSFGTGNGKAGELFF. The CDR3 DNA reads as TGTGCCAGCAGCTTTGGGACAGGGAATGGGAAGGCCGGGGAGCTGTTTTTT. This chain joins TRBV11-2 and TRBJ2-2; 9 bases are a match to TRBD1. V gave up 3 bases and J gave up 6 bases; unmatched junction bases: 11. Germline CDR1 is SGHAT and CDR2 is FQNNGV. CDR3 length: 17 amino acids.